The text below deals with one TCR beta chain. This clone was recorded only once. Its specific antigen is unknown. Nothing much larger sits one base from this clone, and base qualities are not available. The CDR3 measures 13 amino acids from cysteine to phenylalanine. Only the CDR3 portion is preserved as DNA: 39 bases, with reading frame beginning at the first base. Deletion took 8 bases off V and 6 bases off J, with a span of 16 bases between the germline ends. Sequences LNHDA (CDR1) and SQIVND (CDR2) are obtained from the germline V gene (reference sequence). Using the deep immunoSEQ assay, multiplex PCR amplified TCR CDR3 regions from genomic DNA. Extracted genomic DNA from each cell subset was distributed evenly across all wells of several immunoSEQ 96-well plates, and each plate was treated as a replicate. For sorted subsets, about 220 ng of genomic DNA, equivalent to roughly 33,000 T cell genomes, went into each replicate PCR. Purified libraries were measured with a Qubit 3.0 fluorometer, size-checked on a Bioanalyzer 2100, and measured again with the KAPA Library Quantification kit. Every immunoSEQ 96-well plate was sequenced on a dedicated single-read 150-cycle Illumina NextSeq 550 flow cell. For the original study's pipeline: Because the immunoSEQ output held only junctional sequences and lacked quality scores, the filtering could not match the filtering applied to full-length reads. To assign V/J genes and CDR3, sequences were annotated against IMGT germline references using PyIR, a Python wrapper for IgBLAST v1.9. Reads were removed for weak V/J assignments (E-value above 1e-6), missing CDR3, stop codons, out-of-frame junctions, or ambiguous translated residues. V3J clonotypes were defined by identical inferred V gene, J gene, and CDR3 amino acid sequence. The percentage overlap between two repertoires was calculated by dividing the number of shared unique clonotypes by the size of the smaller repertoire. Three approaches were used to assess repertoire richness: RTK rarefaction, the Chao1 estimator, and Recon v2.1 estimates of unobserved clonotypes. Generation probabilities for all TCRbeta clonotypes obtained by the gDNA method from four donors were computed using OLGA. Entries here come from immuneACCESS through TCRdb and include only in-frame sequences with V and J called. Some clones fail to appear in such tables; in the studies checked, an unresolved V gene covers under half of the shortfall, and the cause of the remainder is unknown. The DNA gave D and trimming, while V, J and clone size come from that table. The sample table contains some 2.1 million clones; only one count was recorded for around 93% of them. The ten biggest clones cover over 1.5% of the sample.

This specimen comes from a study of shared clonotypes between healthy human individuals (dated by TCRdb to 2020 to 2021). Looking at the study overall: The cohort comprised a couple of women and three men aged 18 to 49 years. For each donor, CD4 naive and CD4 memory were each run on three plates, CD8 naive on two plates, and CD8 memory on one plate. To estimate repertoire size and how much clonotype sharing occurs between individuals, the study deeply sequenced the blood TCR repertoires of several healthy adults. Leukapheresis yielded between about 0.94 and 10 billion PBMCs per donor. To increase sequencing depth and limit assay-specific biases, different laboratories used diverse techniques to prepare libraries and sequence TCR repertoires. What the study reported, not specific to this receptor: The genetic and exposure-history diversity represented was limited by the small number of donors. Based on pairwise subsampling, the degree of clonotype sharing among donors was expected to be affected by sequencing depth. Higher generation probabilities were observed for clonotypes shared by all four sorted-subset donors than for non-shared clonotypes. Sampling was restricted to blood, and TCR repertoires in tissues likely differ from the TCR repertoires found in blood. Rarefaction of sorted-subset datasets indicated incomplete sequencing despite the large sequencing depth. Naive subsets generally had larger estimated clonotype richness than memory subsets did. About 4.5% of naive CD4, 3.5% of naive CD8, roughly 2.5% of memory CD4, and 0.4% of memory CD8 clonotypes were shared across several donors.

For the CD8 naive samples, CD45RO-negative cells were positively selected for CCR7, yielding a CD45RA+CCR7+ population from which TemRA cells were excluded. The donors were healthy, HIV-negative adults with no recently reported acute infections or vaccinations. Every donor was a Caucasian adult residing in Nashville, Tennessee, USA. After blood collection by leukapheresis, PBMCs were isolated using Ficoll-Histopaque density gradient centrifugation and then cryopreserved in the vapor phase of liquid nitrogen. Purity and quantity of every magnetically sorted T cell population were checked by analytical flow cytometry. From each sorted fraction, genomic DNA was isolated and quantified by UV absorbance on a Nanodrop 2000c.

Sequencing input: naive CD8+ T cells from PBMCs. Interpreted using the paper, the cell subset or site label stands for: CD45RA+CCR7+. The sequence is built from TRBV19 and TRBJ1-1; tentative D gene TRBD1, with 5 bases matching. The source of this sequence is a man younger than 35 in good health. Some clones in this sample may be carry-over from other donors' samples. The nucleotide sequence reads TGTGCCAGTCTTAAGCCAGGGTGGTCTGAAGCTTTCTTT. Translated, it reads CASLKPGWSEAFF.